This T cell receptor beta chain was documented in a study of blood T cells in healthy people across ages. The second PCR ran roughly 6 to 12 cycles with a sample-barcoded 5' primer and J-beta primers. TCRdb re-called the 5' RACE reads with MiXCR, one entry per CDR3 protein. The sample shows just over 1 million distinct CDR3 sequences, under 55% of them seen only once. Trimming pared 5 bases from V and 1 base from J, leaving 21 bases between. Germline assignment: CDR1 MNHEY and CDR2 SVGEGT. This CDR3 contains 19 residues. This clonotype was recorded many times. Sequenced input: blood. The sequence derives from a woman aged 55-70 years in good health. The rearrangement joins TRBV6-2 or TRBV6-3 to TRBJ2-6, with D possibly being TRBD1 or TRBD2 (5 bases each). CDR3 sequence (DNA): TGTGCCAGCAGTCCGTTTCGGGACCCCCTTCGATCTGGGGCCAACGTCCTGACTTTC. This translates into CASSPFRDPLRSGANVLTF.